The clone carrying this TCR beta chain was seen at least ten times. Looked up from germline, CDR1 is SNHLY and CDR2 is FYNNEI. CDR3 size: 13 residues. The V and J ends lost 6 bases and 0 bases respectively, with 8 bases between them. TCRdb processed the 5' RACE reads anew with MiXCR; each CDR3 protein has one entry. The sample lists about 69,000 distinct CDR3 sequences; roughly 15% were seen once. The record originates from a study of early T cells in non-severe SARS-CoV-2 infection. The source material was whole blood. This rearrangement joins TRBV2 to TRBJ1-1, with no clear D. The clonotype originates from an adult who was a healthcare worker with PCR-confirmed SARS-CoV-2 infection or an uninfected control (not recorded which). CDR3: CASRGSMNTEAFF. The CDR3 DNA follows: TGTGCCAGCAGAGGCTCTATGAACACTGAAGCTTTCTTT.